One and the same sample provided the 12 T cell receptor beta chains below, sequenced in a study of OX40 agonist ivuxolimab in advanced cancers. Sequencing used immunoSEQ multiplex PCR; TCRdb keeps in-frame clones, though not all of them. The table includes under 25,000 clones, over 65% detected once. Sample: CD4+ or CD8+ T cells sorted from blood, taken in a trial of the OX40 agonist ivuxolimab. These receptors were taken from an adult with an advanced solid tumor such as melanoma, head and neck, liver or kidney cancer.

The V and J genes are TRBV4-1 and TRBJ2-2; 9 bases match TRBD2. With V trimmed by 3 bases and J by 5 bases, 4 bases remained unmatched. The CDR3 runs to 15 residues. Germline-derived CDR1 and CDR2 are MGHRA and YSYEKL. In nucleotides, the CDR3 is TGCGCCAGCAGCCATGGCGGGGGGGGGACCGGGGAGCTGTTTTTT. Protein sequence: CASSHGGGGTGELFF.

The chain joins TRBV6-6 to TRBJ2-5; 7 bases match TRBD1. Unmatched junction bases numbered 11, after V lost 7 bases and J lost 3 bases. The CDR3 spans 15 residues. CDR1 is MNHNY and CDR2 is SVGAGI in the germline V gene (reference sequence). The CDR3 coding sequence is TGTGCCAGCACTCGAGAGGGGGCAGGGGAAGAGACCCAGTACTTC. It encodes CASTREGAGEETQYF.

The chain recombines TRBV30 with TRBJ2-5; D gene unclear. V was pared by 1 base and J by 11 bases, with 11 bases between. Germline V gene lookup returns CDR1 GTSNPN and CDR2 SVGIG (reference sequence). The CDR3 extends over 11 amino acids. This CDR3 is CAWSARGQQYF. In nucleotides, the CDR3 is TGTGCCTGGAGTGCTCGTGGCCAGCAGTACTTC.

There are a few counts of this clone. The CDR3, as DNA: TGTGCCAGCAGCTTAGAAGCTAGCGTAAACACCGGGGAGCTGTTTTTT. As protein: CASSLEASVNTGELFF. The chain is built from TRBV11-3 and TRBJ2-2, with D possibly being TRBD2 (6 bases). Trimming took 0 bases from V and 2 from J, leaving 10 bases between them. Germline V CDR1 and CDR2: SGHNT, YENEEA. This CDR3 has 16 residues.

The chain's CDR3 is CASSRGVQTAQYF. CDR3 nucleotide sequence: TGTGCCAGCAGCCGGGGGGTCCAGACCGCACAGTACTTC. This sequence joins TRBV6-5 and TRBJ2-7, with TRBD2 matching over 7 bases. In germline, CDR1 is MNHEY, CDR2 SVGAGI. The CDR3 length is 13 residues. Trimming at V came to 6 bases and at J to 10 bases, leaving 12 bases not matched to a gene.

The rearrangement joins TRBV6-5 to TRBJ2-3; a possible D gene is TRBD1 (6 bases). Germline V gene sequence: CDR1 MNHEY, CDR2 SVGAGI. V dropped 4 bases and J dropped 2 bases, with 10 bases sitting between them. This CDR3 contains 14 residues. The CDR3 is CASSSGQHTDTQYF. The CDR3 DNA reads TGTGCCAGCAGTTCTGGACAGCACACAGATACGCAGTATTTT.

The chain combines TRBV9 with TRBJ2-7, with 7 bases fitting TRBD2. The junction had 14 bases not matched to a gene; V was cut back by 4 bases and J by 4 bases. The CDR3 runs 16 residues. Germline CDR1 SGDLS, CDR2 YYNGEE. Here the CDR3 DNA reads TGTGCCAGCAGCCAAAAGTTCAGCGGGGAGGGTTACGAGCAGTACTTC. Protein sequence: CASSQKFSGEGYEQYF. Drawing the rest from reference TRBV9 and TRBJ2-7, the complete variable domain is DSGVTQTPKHLITATGQRVTLRCSPRSGDLSVYWYQQSLDQGLQFLIQYYNGEERAKGNILERFSAQQFPDLHSELNLSSLELGDSALYFCASSQKFSGEGYEQYFGPGTRLTVT.

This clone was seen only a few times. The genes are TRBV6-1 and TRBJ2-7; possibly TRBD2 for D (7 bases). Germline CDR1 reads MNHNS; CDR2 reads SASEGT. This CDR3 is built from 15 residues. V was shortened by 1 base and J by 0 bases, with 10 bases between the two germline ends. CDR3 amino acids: CASSEEGGLSYEQYF. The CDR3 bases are TGTGCCAGCAGTGAAGAGGGGGGGCTCTCCTACGAGCAGTACTTC.

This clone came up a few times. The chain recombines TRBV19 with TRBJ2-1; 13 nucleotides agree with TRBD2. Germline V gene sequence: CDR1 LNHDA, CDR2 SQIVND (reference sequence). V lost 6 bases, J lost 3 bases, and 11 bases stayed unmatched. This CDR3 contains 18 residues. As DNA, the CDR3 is TGTGCCAGTAGCCCGACTAGCGGGGGGTCCGGGGGCTACAATGAGCAGTTCTTC. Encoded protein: CASSPTSGGSGGYNEQFF.

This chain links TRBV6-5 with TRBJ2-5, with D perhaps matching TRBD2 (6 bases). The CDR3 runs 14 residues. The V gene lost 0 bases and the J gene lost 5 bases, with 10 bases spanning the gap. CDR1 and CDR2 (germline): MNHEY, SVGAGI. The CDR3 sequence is CASSYSGRRETQYF. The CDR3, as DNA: TGTGCCAGCAGTTACTCGGGGAGGAGGGAGACCCAGTACTTC.

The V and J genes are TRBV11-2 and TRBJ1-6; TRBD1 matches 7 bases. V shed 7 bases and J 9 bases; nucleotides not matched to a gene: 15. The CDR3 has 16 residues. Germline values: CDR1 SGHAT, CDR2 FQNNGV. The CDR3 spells CASTTQGVWSGSPLHF. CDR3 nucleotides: TGTGCCAGCACCACCCAGGGGGTTTGGAGTGGTTCACCCCTCCACTTT.

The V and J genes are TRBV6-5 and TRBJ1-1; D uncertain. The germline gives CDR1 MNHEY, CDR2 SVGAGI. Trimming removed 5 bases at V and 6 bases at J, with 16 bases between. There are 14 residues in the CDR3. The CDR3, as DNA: TGTGCCAGCAGTGGGCACAGCTCTGCGGCTGAAGCTTTCTTT. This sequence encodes CASSGHSSAAEAFF.